Presented here are 2 T cell receptor beta chains from one specimen sequenced in a study of T cells in Graves' hyperthyroidism and ophthalmopathy. The source material, RNA transcripts, was used to amplify TCR beta CDR3 regions. RT-PCR in the first round (using the HTBI primer set) targeted the TCR CDR3. TCRdb re-derived calls from the multiplex PCR reads in MiXCR, one entry per CDR3 protein. The sample records some 440,000 distinct CDR3 sequences, 15% to 18% being singletons. Sequencing was done on a sample of blood. The receptors here all came from a woman younger than 30 with Graves' hyperthyroidism.

This clonotype was picked up many times. The rearrangement uses TRBV7-2 and TRBJ2-5; D call uncertain. The CDR3 is 14 amino acids. Between the trimmed V and J ends, which lost 5 bases and 0 bases, there was a span of 10 bases. Germline V lookup: CDR1 SGHTA, CDR2 FQGNSA. For the CDR3, the DNA is TGTGCCAGCAGCGCCGGCAGGTACCAAGAGACCCAGTACTTC. Protein sequence: CASSAGRYQETQYF.

This clonotype was seen at least ten times. V is TRBV7-9 and J is TRBJ2-1; 9 bases are shared with TRBD2. J lost 8 bases, V lost 5 bases, and 13 bases had no gene match. CDR3 length: 16 residues. The V gene's germline CDR1 is SEHNR and CDR2 FQNEAQ (reference sequence). The CDR3 nucleotides read TGTGCCAGCAGCGCGGGCGGGAGGGGGCCTAAGGATGAGCAGTTCTTC. As protein: CASSAGGRGPKDEQFF. Based on the CDR3 plus reference TRBV7-9 and TRBJ2-1, the full variable domain is DTGVSQNPRHKITKRGQNVTFRCDPISEHNRLYWYRQTLGQGPEFLTYFQNEAQLEKSRLLSDRFSAERPKGSFSTLEIQRTEQGDSAMYLCASSAGGRGPKDEQFFGPGTRLTVL.